The T cell receptor (beta chain) described here comes from a study of T cell clusters in autoimmune cytopenias. About 39,000 genome equivalents of blood DNA were amplified for TRB. The study's findings and limits: Compared with active autoimmune hepatitis patients, healthy donors showed 2.5 to 3-fold more exclusive TRB clusters.

The CDR3 loop spans 15 amino acids. TRB was amplified by touch-down multiplex PCR, primer pools A and B combined. TCRdb re-called the multiplex PCR reads; one entry per CDR3 protein, DNA not given. The table lists 4,700 or so distinct CDR3 sequences, with about 15% in the top ten. About this clonotype itself: Its target is unknown.

The sequence was collected from a human donor with an autoimmune cytopenia or autoimmune hepatitis (not recorded which). The sample was peripheral blood. The chain joins TRBV12-3 or TRBV12-4 to TRBJ2-5; checking the TCRdb D call of TRBD2 is not possible without DNA. CDR3 loop: CASSLAQLAGETQYF.